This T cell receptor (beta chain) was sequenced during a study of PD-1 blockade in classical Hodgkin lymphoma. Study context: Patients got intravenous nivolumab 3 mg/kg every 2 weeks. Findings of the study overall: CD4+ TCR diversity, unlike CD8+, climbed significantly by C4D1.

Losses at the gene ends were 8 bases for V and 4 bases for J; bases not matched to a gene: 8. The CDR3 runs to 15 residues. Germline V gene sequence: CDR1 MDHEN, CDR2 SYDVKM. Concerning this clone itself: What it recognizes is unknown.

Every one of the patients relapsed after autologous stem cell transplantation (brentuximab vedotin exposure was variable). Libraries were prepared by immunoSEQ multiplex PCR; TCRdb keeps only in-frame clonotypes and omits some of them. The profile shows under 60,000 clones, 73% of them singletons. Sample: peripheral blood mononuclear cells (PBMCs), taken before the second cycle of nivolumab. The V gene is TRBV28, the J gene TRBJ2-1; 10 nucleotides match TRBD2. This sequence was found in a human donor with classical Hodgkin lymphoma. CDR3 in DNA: TGTGCCAGCCCCTCCCAAGCGGGAGGGTACAATGAGCAGTTCTTC. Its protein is CASPSQAGGYNEQFF.